This record concerns one T cell receptor beta chain sequence. Data came from immunoSEQ multiplex PCR; TCRdb stores just in-frame clones and leaves some out. The sample yields about 26,000 clones, nearly 90% seen once. The data are from a study of blood T cell repertoires in COVID-19. Germline V lookup: CDR1 SGHRS, CDR2 YFSETQ. Trimming left V 0 bases short and J 3 bases short, with 12 bases between. The CDR3 runs 15 residues. The TCR sequence derives from a man between 65 and 80 years old with acute or convalescent COVID-19. What was sequenced was peripheral blood. V is TRBV5-1 and J is TRBJ2-5, with D perhaps TRBD2 (6 bases). The CDR3 bases are TGCGCCAGCAGCTTGGCCGGGACTGGGGAAGAGACCCAGTACTTC. It encodes CASSLAGTGEETQYF.